This entry features one T cell receptor beta chain sequence. Two negative PCRs, clearance, or symptom resolution characterized the recovered Cohort 3 donors. The authors' processing: Nucleated cell number was recorded as an estimate derived from reference gene primer amplification. Here immunoSEQ multiplex PCR was the method, and the copy in TCRdb shows in-frame clones only, minus some. V, J and clone size reflect that table, while D and trimming were determined from the DNA. The data show around 230,000 clones, approximately 84% seen once. Germline-derived CDR1 and CDR2 are SGHVS and FQNEAQ. V gave up 2 bases and J gave up 4 bases, with 14 bases separating them. The CDR3 contains 15 residues. This sample was taken from a study of blood T cell repertoires in COVID-19.

The sequenced material came from PBMCs or T cells enriched from blood (not recorded which). The source is a middle-aged man who had recovered from COVID-19. This chain connects TRBV7-8 to TRBJ1-2; perhaps TRBD1 as D (6 bases). The CDR3 nucleotides are TGTGCCAGCAGCTTATGGGCAGGGGTTGGCTATGGCTACACCTTC. Protein: CASSLWAGVGYGYTF.